This T cell receptor (beta chain) was profiled in a study of response to subunit inactivated influenza vaccine. Study findings and constraints: The authors suggested that every seasonal influenza vaccination recruits few new T cells.

This CDR3 is 14 amino acids long. Germline V lookup: CDR1 MDHEN, CDR2 SYDVKM. V dropped 10 bases and J dropped 4 bases, with 19 bases sitting between them. TCRdb re-called the RT-PCR reads with MiXCR, one entry per CDR3 protein. The table records fewer than 700,000 distinct CDR3 sequences, 13% of them present only once. As concerns this clonotype: Its antigen is not known.

The receptor was isolated from a man aged 50-59 years who received an inactivated influenza vaccine. The sample in question was PBMCs from blood, obtained more than 35 days after vaccination. This chain links TRBV28 with TRBJ1-1; D not certain. CDR3: CATLLTRTSTEAFF. The DNA for the CDR3 is TGTGCCACGTTACTAACCAGGACTAGCACTGAAGCTTTCTTT.